The clone carrying this TCR beta chain showed up just once. One end of the junction varies from germline; a read error may be responsible. The data originate from a study of blood T cell repertoires in COVID-19. Authors' analysis steps: Amplified reference gene primers provided the basis for estimating nucleated cell counts. Clones were read by immunoSEQ multiplex PCR, and TCRdb kept only the in-frame ones, dropping some. That table gives V, J and clone size, and the DNA gave D and trimming. The repertoire holds hundreds of thousands of clones, roughly 84% seen once, with roughly 27% in the top ten. This TCR was recovered from a man aged 35 to 55 with acute or convalescent COVID-19. Material for sequencing was peripheral blood.

As DNA, the CDR3 is TGTGCCAGCAGTACCGGGACTAGCTCGGATTTT. This codes for CASSTGTSSDF. V gene TRBV2 combines with J gene TRBJ2-3; 9 bases match TRBD2. Germline V gene data show CDR1 as SNHLY and CDR2 as FYNNEI. There are 11 residues in the CDR3. The full variable domain, with the rest looked up from reference TRBV2 and TRBJ2-3, is EPEVTQTPSHQVTQMGQEVILRCVPISNHLYFYWYRQILGQKVEFLVSFYNNEISEKSEIFDDQFSVERPDGSNFTLKIRSTKLEDSAMYFCASSTGTSSDFGPGTRLTVL.